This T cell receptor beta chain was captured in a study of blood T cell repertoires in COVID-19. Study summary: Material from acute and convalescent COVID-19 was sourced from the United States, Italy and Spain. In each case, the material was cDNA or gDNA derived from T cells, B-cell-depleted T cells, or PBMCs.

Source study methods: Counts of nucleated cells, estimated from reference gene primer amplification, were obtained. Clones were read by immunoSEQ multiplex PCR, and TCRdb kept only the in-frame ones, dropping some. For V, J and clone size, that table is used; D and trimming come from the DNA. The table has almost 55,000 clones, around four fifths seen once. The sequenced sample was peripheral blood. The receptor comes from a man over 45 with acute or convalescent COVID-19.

In DNA form, the CDR3 reads TGTGCCAGCAGTCAAGGACAGGGCAGCGGGGAGCTGTTTTTT. As protein: CASSQGQGSGELFF. This chain links TRBV2 with TRBJ2-2; 8 nucleotides agree with TRBD1. V lost 5 bases to trimming and J lost 7 bases; unmatched junction nucleotides: 6. The CDR3 covers 14 residues. From germline, CDR1 is SNHLY and CDR2 FYNNEI.